The 30 T cell receptor beta chains given below trace back to one sample, sequenced in a study of T-cell reconstitution after alpha-beta-depleted transplantation in children. This sample's TCRbeta library carried unique molecular identifier barcodes. TCRdb fed the PCR reads into MiXCR, producing one record per CDR3 protein. The repertoire holds around 580,000 distinct CDR3 sequences, with around 23% as singletons. Sequencing was performed on PBMCs, mostly from graft donor cells, taken 360 days after TCRalphabeta/CD19-depleted stem cell transplant. These receptors were collected from a boy less than two years old who had a stem cell transplant for acute myeloid leukemia, so the T cells may come from the graft donor.

There are a few counts of this clonotype. The chain employs TRBV29-1 and TRBJ1-1; possible D gene TRBD1, 5 bases. The ends were cut back, 6 bases at V and 4 bases at J, with 9 bases in the middle. Germline V lookup: CDR1 SQVTM, CDR2 ANQGSEA. This CDR3 region has 11 residues. CDR3: CSVLGTTEAFF. CDR3 sequence (DNA): TGCAGCGTACTAGGGACCACTGAAGCTTTCTTT.

This clonotype was found many times. V gene TRBV15 combines with J gene TRBJ2-5, with 7 bases fitting TRBD1. The CDR3 has 16 amino acids. The V gene end was trimmed by 1 base and the J gene end by 5 bases; junction bases not matched to a gene: 10. Looked up from germline, CDR1 is LNHNV and CDR2 is YYDKDF (reference sequence). CDR3 sequence: CATSRAVYGRGETQYF. CDR3 bases: TGTGCCACCAGCAGAGCGGTTTACGGCAGGGGGGAGACCCAGTACTTC.

This clonotype was seen more than once but under ten times. The V and J genes are TRBV5-6 and TRBJ2-7; no clear D. Trimming removed 3 bases from V and 5 bases from J, with 12 bases in between. The CDR3 has 13 residues. CDR1 and CDR2 (germline): SGHDT, YYEEEE. For the CDR3, the DNA is TGTGCCAGCAGCTGGAGTGGGCTACACGAGCAGTACTTC. As protein: CASSWSGLHEQYF. The complete variable domain, with remaining parts taken from reference TRBV5-6 and TRBJ2-7, reads DAGVTQSPTHLIKTRGQQVTLRCSPKSGHDTVSWYQQALGQGPQFIFQYYEEEERQRGNFPDRFSGHQFPNYSSELNVNALLLGDSALYLCASSWSGLHEQYFGPGTRLTVT.

The chain joins TRBV7-8 to TRBJ2-7; 8 bases match TRBD1. Per the germline V gene, CDR1 is SGHVS and CDR2 is FQNEAQ. The trim removed 8 bases at V and 3 bases at J, leaving 9 bases unmatched. This CDR3 contains 14 residues. The CDR3 region has the DNA TGTGCCAGCTCCGGGACAGGCAAATTCTACGAGCAGTACTTC. This sequence encodes CASSGTGKFYEQYF.

This clonotype appeared a few times. This chain joins TRBV5-1 and TRBJ2-6; no definite D call. The CDR3 spans 18 residues. Germline CDR1 SGHRS, CDR2 YFSETQ. Trimming took off 0 bases at V and 2 bases at J, with 15 bases between the two ends. The CDR3 loop reads CASSLEGRRGAGANVLTF. The CDR3 DNA follows: TGCGCCAGCAGCTTGGAAGGGCGGCGTGGAGCTGGGGCCAACGTCCTGACTTTC.

The V call is TRBV20-1, the J call TRBJ2-5; 9 nucleotides align to TRBD1. V shed 6 bases, J shed 4 bases, and the junction held 9 bases outside the gene matches. The germline CDR1 and CDR2 sequences are DFQATT and SNEGSKA (reference sequence). The CDR3 is made up of 14 amino acids. This CDR3 reads CSATGQGTGETQYF. In DNA form, the CDR3 reads TGCAGTGCAACCGGACAGGGGACTGGAGAGACCCAGTACTTC.

This clonotype was counted a few times. The chain uses TRBV9 and TRBJ1-2; D is unclear. CDR3 length: 14 amino acids. Per the germline V gene, CDR1 is SGDLS and CDR2 is YYNGEE. V gave up 2 bases and J gave up 0 bases, with 8 bases separating them. The CDR3 nucleotides are TGTGCCAGCAGCGTTCTCACCGCTAACTATGGCTACACCTTC. Protein sequence: CASSVLTANYGYTF.

V usage is TRBV10-1 and J usage is TRBJ2-7; D call uncertain. There are 10 residues in the CDR3. Germline lookup yields CDR1 WNHNN and CDR2 SYGVQD (reference sequence). V was shortened by 9 bases and J by 5 bases, with 8 bases between the two germline ends. CDR3 in amino acids: CASRLDEQYV. CDR3 sequence (DNA): TGCGCCAGTAGGTTGGACGAGCAGTACGTC.

This clonotype was recorded many times. DNA of the CDR3: TGCGCCAGCAGCTATGGGACTAGCGGGGGAACTGCGAAAATCCAAGAGACCCAGTACTTC. Translation: CASSYGTSGGTAKIQETQYF. V is TRBV5-1 and J is TRBJ2-5, with 14 bases that match TRBD2. CDR3 length: 20 residues. V gave up 3 bases and J gave up 1 base; unmatched junction bases: 14. CDR1 and CDR2 (germline): SGHRS, YFSETQ.

This rearrangement joins TRBV7-9 to TRBJ1-2; TRBD1 might be the D (5 bases). Germline V CDR1 and CDR2: SEHNR, FQNEAQ (reference sequence). V shed 3 bases and J shed 3 bases, with 14 bases lying between them. The CDR3 is made up of 15 amino acids. DNA for the CDR3: TGTGCCAGCAGCTTGGGCAGGGAGGTCGACTATGGCTACACCTTC. It yields the protein CASSLGREVDYGYTF.

The chain employs TRBV7-2 and TRBJ2-7; TRBD2 matches 11 bases. The germline CDR1 and CDR2 sequences are SGHTA and FQGNSA. Unmatched junction bases numbered 7, after V lost 4 bases and J lost 2 bases. The CDR3 runs 16 residues. In DNA form, the CDR3 reads TGTGCCAGCAGCTCCGTAGCGGGGGGGCCTCCCTACGAGCAGTACTTC. Encoded protein: CASSSVAGGPPYEQYF.

Note on this clonotype: Given a much more abundant clone one base away, this may be a read error. The chain carries TRBV12-3 or TRBV12-4 and TRBJ2-3, with TRBD1 matching over 10 bases. CDR3 length: 19 amino acids. The CDR3 nucleotides read TGTACCAGCAGTTTGGGTCCCGGGACAGGGGCCCTCTCCACAGATACGCAGTATTTT. As protein: CTSSLGPGTGALSTDTQYF.

The table lists this clonotype with a few counts. The chain joins TRBV7-6 to TRBJ2-3; D gene uncertain. The CDR3 covers 12 residues. CDR1 and CDR2 (germline): SGHVS, FNYEAQ. Deletions cut 3 bases from V and 3 bases from J, with 4 bases between. The CDR3 DNA reads as TGTGCCAGCAGCTTCCAGACAGATACGCAGTATTTT. Translated, it gives CASSFQTDTQYF.

This clonotype was counted ten times or more. The genes are TRBV28 and TRBJ2-4; D possibly corresponds to TRBD1 (6 bases). The CDR3 sequence is 13 residues long. V lost 8 bases and J 6 bases, leaving 14 bases between the germline ends. Germline CDR1 reads MDHEN; CDR2 reads SYDVKM. The CDR3 DNA follows: TGTGCCAGCGGCGGACAGTTGCTAAACATTCAGTACTTC. This gives the protein CASGGQLLNIQYF.

This sequence joins TRBV5-6 and TRBJ2-7; possibly TRBD2 for D (5 bases). The CDR3 loop spans 14 amino acids. Trimming removed 0 bases at V and 3 bases at J, with 10 bases between. The germline CDR1 and CDR2 sequences are SGHDT and YYEEEE. The CDR3: CASSLGGQLYEQYF. The CDR3 region has the DNA TGTGCCAGCAGCTTGGGCGGGCAGCTCTACGAGCAGTACTTC.

The chain joins TRBV20-1 to TRBJ2-7; D is possibly TRBD1 or TRBD2 (5 bases each). This CDR3 contains 12 residues. Germline assignment: CDR1 DFQATT and CDR2 SNEGSKA (reference sequence). V shed 7 bases and J shed 2 bases, with 12 bases lying between them. The CDR3 spells CSVSGDPYEQYF. In DNA, the CDR3 is TGCAGTGTATCCGGGGACCCCTACGAGCAGTACTTC.

This clonotype was detected ten times or more. This chain joins TRBV20-1 and TRBJ2-3; D gene ambiguous. This CDR3 spans 12 amino acids. Trimming took off 7 bases at V and 4 bases at J, with 12 bases between the two ends. Germline CDR1 reads DFQATT; CDR2 reads SNEGSKA (reference sequence). CDR3 sequence (DNA): TGCAGTGTAGCTCTGGTGGCAGATACGCAGTATTTT. Protein: CSVALVADTQYF.

This clonotype showed up just a few times. The rearrangement joins TRBV6-1 to TRBJ1-4; possibly TRBD1 for D (6 bases). CDR1 MNHNS and CDR2 SASEGT come from the germline V gene. CDR3 length: 16 amino acids. Trimming shortened V by 6 bases and J by 8 bases, and 22 bases separated the two germline ends. CDR3 coding DNA: TGTGCCAGCAGGACCTCCGGGGGCGAGTATAGGGAAAAACTGTTTTTT. It specifies CASRTSGGEYREKLFF.

This clonotype has just a few counts. The chain recombines TRBV7-9 with TRBJ2-3; D is possibly TRBD1 (5 bases). V shed 9 bases and J shed 6 bases, with 16 bases lying between them. Germline CDR1 and CDR2: SEHNR and FQNEAQ (reference sequence). This CDR3 has 13 amino acids. The CDR3 nucleotides are TGTGCCAGGAGAGAAGGGGTTGAGGATACGCAGTATTTT. Protein product: CARREGVEDTQYF.

This clonotype has only a few counts. V and J are TRBV5-4 and TRBJ2-2; D uncertain. V lost 0 bases to trimming and J lost 2 bases, with 20 bases between them. The CDR3 spans 19 residues. In germline, CDR1 is SGHNT, CDR2 YYREEE (reference sequence). The DNA for the CDR3 is TGTGCCAGCAGCTTGGCACCCACCCCACCGGACCGCAACACCGGGGAGCTGTTTTTT. Its protein product is CASSLAPTPPDRNTGELFF.

The sample holds a few counts of this clonotype. The V call is TRBV7-2, the J call TRBJ2-4; possible D gene TRBD2, 6 bases. From germline, CDR1 is SGHTA and CDR2 FQGNSA. This CDR3 is 11 amino acids long. The V and J ends lost 7 bases and 7 bases respectively, with 8 bases between them. Here the CDR3 reads CASNGGNIQYF. DNA for the CDR3: TGTGCCAGCAATGGAGGGAACATTCAGTACTTC.

Concerning this clonotype: A much bigger clone sits one base away, suggesting this may be a read error. Given the absence of the conserved phenylalanine or tryptophan at the CDR3 end, a read error is likely. The J gene is TRBJ2-3, the V gene TRBV5-1; D perhaps matches TRBD1 (6 bases). The CDR3 has 15 amino acids. Trimming removed 6 bases from V and 2 bases from J, with 16 bases in between. CDR1 is SGHRS and CDR2 is YFSETQ in the germline V gene. The CDR3 here is CASKIRDIATDTQYI. The CDR3 coding sequence is TGCGCCAGCAAGATCCGGGACATCGCCACAGATACGCAGTATATT.

This clonotype was picked up many times. The chain's CDR3 is CSARRGENIQYF. In DNA, the CDR3 is TGCAGTGCTAGAAGGGGGGAAAACATTCAGTACTTC. V is TRBV20-1 and J is TRBJ2-4; perhaps D is TRBD1 or TRBD2 (6 bases each). With 2 bases removed from V and 5 bases from J, the gap between germline ends came to 7 bases. The CDR3 totals 12 residues. From germline, CDR1 is DFQATT and CDR2 SNEGSKA (reference sequence).

Regarding this clonotype: The conserved final phenylalanine or tryptophan is absent from the CDR3, which likely points to a read error. No DNA is shown, since the ends of the CDR3 on it are uncertain; the CDR3 is the one TCRdb lists. The chain links TRBV4-3 to TRBJ2-1; the tabulated D call, TRBD2, remains unverified against the DNA. Per the germline V gene, CDR1 is LGHNA and CDR2 is YSLEER. The CDR3 totals 13 residues, both ends included. CDR3 in amino acids: CASSQGSSGGSFG.

This chain uses TRBV7-9 with TRBJ1-4; no clear D. Germline V CDR1 and CDR2: SEHNR, FQNEAQ (reference sequence). The CDR3 totals 14 residues. The ends were cut back, 3 bases at V and 8 bases at J, with 13 bases in the middle. CDR3 sequence (DNA): TGTGCCAGCAGCTTCGGGCACGACGGGGAAAAACTGTTTTTT. Protein sequence: CASSFGHDGEKLFF.

The chain links TRBV5-1 to TRBJ2-6; D gene ambiguous. Germline CDR1 reads SGHRS; CDR2 reads YFSETQ. V lost 7 bases to trimming and J lost 7 bases, with 12 bases between them. The CDR3 runs 13 residues. CDR3 in DNA: TGCGCCAGCCGCCCCGCCGGCGCCAACGTCCTGACTTTC. Residues: CASRPAGANVLTF.

In this sample, this clonotype turned up many times. The genes are TRBV20-1 and TRBJ1-1, with D possibly being TRBD1 (5 bases). Germline CDR1 is DFQATT and CDR2 is SNEGSKA (reference sequence). This CDR3 spans 13 amino acids. V dropped 3 bases and J dropped 5 bases, with 13 bases sitting between them. DNA of the CDR3: TGCAGTGCTAGTTTAGGGGACTTTACTGAAGCTTTCTTT. Translated, it gives CSASLGDFTEAFF.

V gene TRBV2 combines with J gene TRBJ1-6, with D possibly matching TRBD1 (6 bases). V shed 4 bases and J shed 7 bases, with 14 bases lying between them. There are 15 residues in the CDR3. Germline V gene lookup returns CDR1 SNHLY and CDR2 FYNNEI. CDR3 region: CASSAAGGSNSPLHF. The CDR3 DNA follows: TGTGCCAGCAGTGCAGCCGGGGGCTCGAATTCACCCCTCCACTTT.

This clonotype was seen a handful of times. V gene TRBV10-2 combines with J gene TRBJ2-7; D is possibly TRBD1 or TRBD2 (5 bases each). Germline values: CDR1 WSHSY, CDR2 SAAADI. Trimming cost V 5 bases and J 7 bases, with 12 bases left between them. The CDR3 is 12 amino acids. CDR3 residues: CASSRDGKEQYV. The DNA for the CDR3 is TGCGCCAGCAGTCGGGACGGGAAGGAGCAGTACGTC.

This chain connects TRBV20-1 to TRBJ2-1; D gene ambiguous. The CDR3 is made up of 16 amino acids. CDR1 and CDR2 from the germline V gene are DFQATT and SNEGSKA (reference sequence). The V and J ends lost 5 bases and 0 bases respectively, with 17 bases between them. The CDR3 DNA follows: TGCAGTGCTCCAAAGGACCGCCCATTCTCCTACAATGAGCAGTTCTTC. It encodes CSAPKDRPFSYNEQFF.